What follows describes a single TCR beta chain. This sample is drawn from a study of blood T cell repertoires in COVID-19. The CDR3 contains 14 residues. Per germline, CDR1 MGHRA and CDR2 YSYEKL. The V gene lost 0 bases and the J gene lost 3 bases, with 9 bases spanning the gap. The data were produced by immunoSEQ multiplex PCR, yet TCRdb's version contains in-frame clones alone and is incomplete. The table includes fewer than 200,000 clones, around 80% detected once. Input material: PBMCs or T cells enriched from blood (not recorded which). This sequence originates from a woman aged 50 to 60 who had recovered from COVID-19. The chain carries TRBV4-1 and TRBJ2-7; D perhaps matches TRBD2 (6 bases). The CDR3 DNA reads TGCGCCAGCAGCCAAGATCCGGGAGTCTACGAGCAGTACTTC. This translates into CASSQDPGVYEQYF.